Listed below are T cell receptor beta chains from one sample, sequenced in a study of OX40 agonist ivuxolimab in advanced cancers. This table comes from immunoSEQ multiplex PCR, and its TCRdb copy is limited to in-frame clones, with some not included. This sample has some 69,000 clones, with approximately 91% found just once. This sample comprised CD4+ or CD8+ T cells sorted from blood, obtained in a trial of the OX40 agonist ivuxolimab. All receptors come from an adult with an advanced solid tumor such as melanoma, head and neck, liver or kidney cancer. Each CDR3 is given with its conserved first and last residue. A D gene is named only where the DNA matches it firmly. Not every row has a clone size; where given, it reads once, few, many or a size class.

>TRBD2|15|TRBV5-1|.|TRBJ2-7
TGCGCCAGCAGCTTGCTAGCGGGAGGAGACTACGAGCAGTACTTC
CASSLLAGGDYEQYF
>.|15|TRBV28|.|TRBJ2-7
TGTGCCAGCAACCAACAGGGCACTAGTTTTTACGAGCAGTACTTC
CASNQQGTSFYEQYF
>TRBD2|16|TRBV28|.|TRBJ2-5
TGTGCCAGCAGCACCCCCGGGAGCGGGGAACAAGAGACCCAGTACTTC
CASSTPGSGEQETQYF
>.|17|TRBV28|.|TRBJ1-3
TGTGCCAGCAGTCTACCGCTCGGGGGCCATTCTGGAAACACCATATATTTT
CASSLPLGGHSGNTIYF
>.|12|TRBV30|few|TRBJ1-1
TGTGCCTGGAGTGTAAGTAGGGTTGAAGCTTTCTTT
CAWSVSRVEAFF
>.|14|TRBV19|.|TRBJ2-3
TGTGCCAGTAGTTATTGGGGGTCCACAGATACGCAGTATTTT
CASSYWGSTDTQYF
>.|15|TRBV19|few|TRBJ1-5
TGTGCCAGTAGCCAAAGGGCGGGGAGCAATCAGCCCCAGCATTTT
CASSQRAGSNQPQHF
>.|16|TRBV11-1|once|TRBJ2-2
TGTGCCAGCAGCTTAAGACAGGCCGCCGTTACCGGGGAGCTGTTTTTT
CASSLRQAAVTGELFF
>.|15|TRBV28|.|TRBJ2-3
TGTGCCAGCACCACCCCAGGGGCGGGATTAGATACGCAGTATTTT
CASTTPGAGLDTQYF
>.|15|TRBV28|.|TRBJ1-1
TGTGCCAGCAGTTCGAGCGAGATAAGGAACACTGAAGCTTTCTTT
CASSSSEIRNTEAFF
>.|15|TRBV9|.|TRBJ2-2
TGTGCCAGCAGCGTAGATGTCGGCTACACCGGGGAGCTGTTTTTT
CASSVDVGYTGELFF
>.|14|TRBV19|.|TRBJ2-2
TGTGCCAGTAGTAGCGGGTTGAACACCGGGGAGCTGTTTTTT
CASSSGLNTGELFF
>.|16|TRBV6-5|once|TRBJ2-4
TGTGCCAGCAGTTCTTATCCAGCCTTAGCCAAAAACATTCAGTACTTC
CASSSYPALAKNIQYF